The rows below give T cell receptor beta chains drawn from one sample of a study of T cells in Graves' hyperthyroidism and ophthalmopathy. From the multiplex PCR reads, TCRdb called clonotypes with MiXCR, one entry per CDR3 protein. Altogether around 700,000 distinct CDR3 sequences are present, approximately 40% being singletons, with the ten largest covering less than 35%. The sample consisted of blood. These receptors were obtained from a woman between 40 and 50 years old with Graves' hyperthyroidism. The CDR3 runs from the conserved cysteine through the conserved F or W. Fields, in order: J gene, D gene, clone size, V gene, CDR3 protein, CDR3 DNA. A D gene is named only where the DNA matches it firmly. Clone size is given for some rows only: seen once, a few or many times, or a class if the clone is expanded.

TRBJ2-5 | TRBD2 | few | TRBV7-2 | CASRAGGPWETQYF | TGTGCCAGCAGAGCGGGGGGGCCTTGGGAGACCCAGTACTTC
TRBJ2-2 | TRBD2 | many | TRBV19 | CASNTGGPITGELFF | TGTGCCAGTAATACGGGAGGGCCGATCACCGGGGAGCTGTTTTTT
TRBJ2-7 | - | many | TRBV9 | CASSTRTDRYEQYF | TGTGCCAGCAGCACCCGGACAGATCGCTACGAGCAGTACTTC
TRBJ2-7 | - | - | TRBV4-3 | CASSQAYKGEQYF | TGCGCCAGCAGCCAAGCCTACAAGGGGGAGCAGTACTTC
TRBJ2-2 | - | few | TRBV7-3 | CASSPFSGGNTGELFF | TGTGCCAGCAGCCCGTTCTCCGGGGGCAACACCGGGGAGCTGTTTTTT
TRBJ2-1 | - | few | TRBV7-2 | CASSLTRPGAMGEQFF | TGTGCCAGCAGCCTCACGCGCCCAGGGGCTATGGGAGAGCAGTTCTTC
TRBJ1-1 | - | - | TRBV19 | CASSPRGNMNTEAFF | TGTGCCAGTAGCCCGAGGGGCAACATGAACACTGAAGCTTTCTTT
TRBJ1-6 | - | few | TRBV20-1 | CSARDPSNSPLHF | TGCAGTGCTAGAGATCCGAGTAATTCACCCCTCCACTTT
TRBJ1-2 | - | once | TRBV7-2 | CTSSQRRQGHGYTF | TGTACCAGCAGCCAAAGGAGGCAGGGCCATGGCTACACCTTC
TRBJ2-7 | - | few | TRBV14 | CASSQRGTFYEQYF | TGTGCCAGCAGCCAGAGAGGGACTTTCTACGAGCAGTACTTC
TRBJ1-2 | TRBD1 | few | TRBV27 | CASSSTGEGHYGYTF | TGTGCCAGCAGTTCGACAGGGGAAGGTCACTATGGCTACACCTTC
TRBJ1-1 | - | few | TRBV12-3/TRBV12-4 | CASSLVRVRTSEAFF | TGTGCCAGCAGTTTAGTGAGGGTCAGGACCTCTGAAGCTTTCTTT
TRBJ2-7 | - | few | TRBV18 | CASSLQRDEQYF | TGTGCCAGCTCCCTGCAACGTGACGAGCAGTACTTC
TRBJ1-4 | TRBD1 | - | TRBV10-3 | CAIRQGTNEKLFF | TGTGCCATCCGACAGGGGACTAATGAAAAACTGTTTTTT
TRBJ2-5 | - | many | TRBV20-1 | CSASKQPGLWETQYF | TGCAGTGCTAGTAAACAGCCAGGCCTATGGGAGACCCAGTACTTC
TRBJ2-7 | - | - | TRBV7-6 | CASRPPGPQDEQYF | TGTGCCAGCAGACCTCCGGGGCCCCAAGACGAGCAGTACTTC
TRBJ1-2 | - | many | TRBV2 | CAKETGDGYTF | TGTGCCAAGGAGACGGGGGATGGCTACACCTTC
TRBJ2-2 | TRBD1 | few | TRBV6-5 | CAINSDRDGELFF | TGTGCCATCAACTCGGACAGGGACGGGGAGCTGTTTTTT
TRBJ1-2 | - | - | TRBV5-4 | CASSLTGRGYGYTF | TGTGCCAGCAGCCTCACCGGGCGGGGCTATGGCTACACCTTC
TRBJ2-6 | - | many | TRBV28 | CASRTGIHNVLTF | TGTGCCAGCAGGACCGGAATCCACAACGTCCTGACTTTC
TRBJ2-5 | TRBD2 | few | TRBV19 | CASSLRDYRETQYF | TGTGCCAGTAGTCTCCGGGACTATAGAGAGACCCAGTACTTC
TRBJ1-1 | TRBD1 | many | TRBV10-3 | CATVPGQGSNTEAFF | TGTGCCACCGTCCCGGGACAGGGGTCGAACACTGAAGCTTTCTTT
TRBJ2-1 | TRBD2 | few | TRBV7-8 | CASSLGTSGYNEQFF | TGTGCCAGCAGCTTGGGGACTAGCGGGTACAATGAGCAGTTCTTC